The 12 T cell receptor beta chains listed next were all sequenced from one sample in a study of T-cell memory formation after mild COVID-19. MiXCR, applied by TCRdb to the 5' RACE reads, yields one record per CDR3 protein. The repertoire holds roughly 370,000 distinct CDR3 sequences, with approximately 16% as singletons. Sequencing input: PBMCs or a T cell subset sorted from them (not recorded which). The receptors were gathered from a man between 18 and 35 years old who had mild COVID-19 (a few samples of this study predate the infection). Cell type and time point are not known.

The genes are TRBV20-1 and TRBJ2-1; weak D call: TRBD1 (6 bases). The CDR3 is 14 amino acids. V was trimmed by 0 bases and J by 5 bases, leaving 11 bases between them. Germline lookup yields CDR1 DFQATT and CDR2 SNEGSKA (reference sequence). The CDR3 here is CSARDWTANNEQFF. CDR3 DNA: TGCAGTGCTAGAGACTGGACAGCTAACAATGAGCAGTTCTTC.

The chain combines TRBV7-3 with TRBJ2-5, with TRBD2 matching over 7 bases. The CDR3 has 14 amino acids. V shed 6 bases and J 5 bases; nucleotides not matched to a gene: 9. CDR1 is SGHTA, CDR2 FQGTGA, per germline. The CDR3 loop is CASSSVAGRETQYF. The CDR3 DNA reads TGTGCCAGCAGTTCCGTAGCGGGTAGGGAGACCCAGTACTTC.

The genes are TRBV7-2 and TRBJ2-3; TRBD2 matches at 16 bases. J lost 5 bases, V lost 6 bases, and 14 bases had no gene match. Looked up from germline, CDR1 is SGHTA and CDR2 is FQGNSA. CDR3 length: 19 amino acids. The CDR3 is CASSFSPGLAGGHRDTQYF. The CDR3 nucleotides are TGTGCCAGCAGTTTCAGTCCGGGACTAGCGGGGGGGCACAGAGATACGCAGTATTTT.

This clonotype was counted between two and nine times. V is TRBV12-3 or TRBV12-4 and J is TRBJ1-2; D gene ambiguous. V lost 3 bases, J lost 6 bases, and 11 bases lay in between. The CDR3 is 13 residues long. The CDR3 DNA follows: TGTGCCAGCAGTTTGCGGGAATACCATGGCTACACCTTC. Its translation: CASSLREYHGYTF.

The genes are TRBV9 and TRBJ2-7; no reliable D call. Trimming took off 0 bases at V and 1 base at J, with 14 bases between the two ends. This CDR3 has 16 amino acids. Per the germline V gene, CDR1 is SGDLS and CDR2 is YYNGEE. The CDR3, as DNA: TGTGCCAGCAGCGTAGCTAGGCAGGCTGGGTCCTACGAGCAGTACTTC. This gives the protein CASSVARQAGSYEQYF.

The sample holds a few counts of this clonotype. This chain connects TRBV3-1 to TRBJ2-5; D is ambiguous. Germline CDR1 LGHDT, CDR2 YNNKEL (reference sequence). This CDR3 is 13 amino acids long. The ends were cut back, 6 bases at V and 1 base at J, with 9 bases in the middle. CDR3 nucleotides: TGTGCCAGCAGGCTACAAATCCAAGAGACCCAGTACTTC. It encodes CASRLQIQETQYF.

The CDR3 sequence is CASSLPGTSLPPYF. CDR3 nucleotides: TGTGCCAGCAGTTTACCTGGGACTAGCCTACCGCCTTATTTT. The chain carries TRBV27 and TRBJ2-3; 9 nucleotides agree with TRBD2. Per the germline V gene, CDR1 is MNHEY and CDR2 is SMNVEV (reference sequence). Losses at the gene ends were 2 bases for V and 15 bases for J; bases not matched to a gene: 12. There are 14 residues in the CDR3.

The J gene is TRBJ1-2, the V gene TRBV7-2; D perhaps matches TRBD1 (5 bases). Germline V gene lookup returns CDR1 SGHTA and CDR2 FQGNSA. This CDR3 spans 14 amino acids. Deletions cut 5 bases from V and 2 bases from J, with 12 bases between. The CDR3 protein is CASSQQAGNYGYTF. CDR3 coding DNA: TGTGCCAGCAGCCAACAGGCAGGGAACTATGGCTACACCTTC.

This clonotype appeared a few times. The gene calls are TRBV7-8 and TRBJ1-5; D uncertain. V was shortened by 5 bases and J by 10 bases, with 15 bases between the two germline ends. The CDR3 totals 13 residues. CDR1 SGHVS and CDR2 FQNEAQ come from the germline V gene. The CDR3 bases are TGTGCCAGCAGCCCAGTCGGTGGACGACCCCAGCATTTT. Translating it yields CASSPVGGRPQHF.

This clonotype turned up a few times. This chain connects TRBV20-1 to TRBJ2-1; TRBD1 might be the D (5 bases). The germline CDR1 and CDR2 sequences are DFQATT and SNEGSKA (reference sequence). V was shortened by 6 bases and J by 0 bases, with 15 bases between the two germline ends. The CDR3 consists of 15 residues. The CDR3 nucleotides read TGCAGTGCAACGTCGGAGCAGGGCTCCTACAATGAGCAGTTCTTC. This encodes CSATSEQGSYNEQFF.

This clonotype has a count of ten or more. V is TRBV4-3 and J is TRBJ1-1; D gene unclear. CDR1 is LGHNA, CDR2 YSLEER, per germline. The CDR3 is 14 amino acids. Trimming took off 5 bases at V and 1 base at J, with 11 bases between the two ends. CDR3 sequence (DNA): TGCGCCAGCAGCAGCCACGGTGCGAACACTGAAGCTTTCTTT. Translated, it gives CASSSHGANTEAFF.

A few counts support this clonotype. This sequence joins TRBV29-1 and TRBJ1-1; TRBD1 matches at 8 bases. Germline CDR1 and CDR2: SQVTM and ANQGSEA. The CDR3 consists of 13 residues. V lost 6 bases and J lost 5; bases outside the gene matches: 8. This CDR3 is CSVGDRGRTEAFF. The CDR3 nucleotides read TGCAGCGTCGGAGACAGGGGTAGGACTGAAGCTTTCTTT.